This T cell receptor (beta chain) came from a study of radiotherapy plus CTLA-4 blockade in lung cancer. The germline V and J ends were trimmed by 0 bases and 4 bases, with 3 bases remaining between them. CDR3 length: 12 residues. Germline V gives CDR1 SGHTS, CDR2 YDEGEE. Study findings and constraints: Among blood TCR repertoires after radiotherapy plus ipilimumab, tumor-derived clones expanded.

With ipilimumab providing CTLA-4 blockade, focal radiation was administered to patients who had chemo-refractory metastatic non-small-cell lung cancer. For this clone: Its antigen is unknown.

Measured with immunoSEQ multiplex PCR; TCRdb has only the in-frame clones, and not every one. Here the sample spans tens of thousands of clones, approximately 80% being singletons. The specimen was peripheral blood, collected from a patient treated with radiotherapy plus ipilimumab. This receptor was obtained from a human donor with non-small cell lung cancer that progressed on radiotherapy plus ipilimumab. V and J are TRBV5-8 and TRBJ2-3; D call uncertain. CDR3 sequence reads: CASSLASDTQYF. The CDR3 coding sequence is TGTGCCAGCAGCTTGGCGTCAGATACGCAGTATTTT. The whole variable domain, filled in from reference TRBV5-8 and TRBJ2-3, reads EAGVTQSPTHLIKTRGQQATLRCSPISGHTSVYWYQQALGLGLQFLLWYDEGEERNRGNFPPRFSGRQFPNYSSELNVNALELEDSALYLCASSLASDTQYFGPGTRLTVL.